Listed below are T cell receptor beta chains from one sample, sequenced in a study of identical twins. TCRdb reprocessed the 5' RACE reads via MiXCR and lists one record per CDR3 protein. This table holds 500,000 to 600,000 distinct CDR3 sequences, less than 25% found once. The sample also formed part of further work on T cells expressing NK-cell markers.

The sequencing sample was made of CD4+ T cells sorted from blood. Receptors originate from a woman between 18 and 29 years old in good health. Each CDR3 is given without its conserved first and last residue. Clone size is stated in some rows and not others, as once, few, many or a class when expanded.

V gene	J gene	clone size	CDR3 protein
TRBV7-7	TRBJ1-3	NA	ASSLDQAAGNTIY
TRBV3-1	TRBJ2-3	NA	ASSQYGAGNSDTQY
TRBV7-3	TRBJ2-1	NA	ASSPTGLATNNEQF
TRBV27	TRBJ1-2	NA	ASSGTGLSGYT
TRBV20-1	TRBJ1-6	NA	SAQSAGGWNSPLH
TRBV20-1	TRBJ2-2	NA	SANRENTGELF
TRBV5-4	TRBJ1-5	NA	ASSPETAGPQH
TRBV12-3/TRBV12-4	TRBJ2-1	few	ASSPRGAEQF
TRBV6-2/TRBV6-3	TRBJ1-2	NA	ASSPRRREYGYT
TRBV29-1	TRBJ2-7	NA	SVHRGDEQY
TRBV20-1	TRBJ1-1	few	SSTNRMNTEAF
TRBV5-1	TRBJ2-7	NA	ASSLAGRARHEQY
TRBV29-1	TRBJ2-1	few	SVGLAVSYNEQF
TRBV20-1	TRBJ2-1	few	SATHRGRGNEQF
TRBV7-2	TRBJ2-5	NA	ASSLAWKETQY
TRBV20-1	TRBJ2-7	NA	SARRTGDLFYEQY